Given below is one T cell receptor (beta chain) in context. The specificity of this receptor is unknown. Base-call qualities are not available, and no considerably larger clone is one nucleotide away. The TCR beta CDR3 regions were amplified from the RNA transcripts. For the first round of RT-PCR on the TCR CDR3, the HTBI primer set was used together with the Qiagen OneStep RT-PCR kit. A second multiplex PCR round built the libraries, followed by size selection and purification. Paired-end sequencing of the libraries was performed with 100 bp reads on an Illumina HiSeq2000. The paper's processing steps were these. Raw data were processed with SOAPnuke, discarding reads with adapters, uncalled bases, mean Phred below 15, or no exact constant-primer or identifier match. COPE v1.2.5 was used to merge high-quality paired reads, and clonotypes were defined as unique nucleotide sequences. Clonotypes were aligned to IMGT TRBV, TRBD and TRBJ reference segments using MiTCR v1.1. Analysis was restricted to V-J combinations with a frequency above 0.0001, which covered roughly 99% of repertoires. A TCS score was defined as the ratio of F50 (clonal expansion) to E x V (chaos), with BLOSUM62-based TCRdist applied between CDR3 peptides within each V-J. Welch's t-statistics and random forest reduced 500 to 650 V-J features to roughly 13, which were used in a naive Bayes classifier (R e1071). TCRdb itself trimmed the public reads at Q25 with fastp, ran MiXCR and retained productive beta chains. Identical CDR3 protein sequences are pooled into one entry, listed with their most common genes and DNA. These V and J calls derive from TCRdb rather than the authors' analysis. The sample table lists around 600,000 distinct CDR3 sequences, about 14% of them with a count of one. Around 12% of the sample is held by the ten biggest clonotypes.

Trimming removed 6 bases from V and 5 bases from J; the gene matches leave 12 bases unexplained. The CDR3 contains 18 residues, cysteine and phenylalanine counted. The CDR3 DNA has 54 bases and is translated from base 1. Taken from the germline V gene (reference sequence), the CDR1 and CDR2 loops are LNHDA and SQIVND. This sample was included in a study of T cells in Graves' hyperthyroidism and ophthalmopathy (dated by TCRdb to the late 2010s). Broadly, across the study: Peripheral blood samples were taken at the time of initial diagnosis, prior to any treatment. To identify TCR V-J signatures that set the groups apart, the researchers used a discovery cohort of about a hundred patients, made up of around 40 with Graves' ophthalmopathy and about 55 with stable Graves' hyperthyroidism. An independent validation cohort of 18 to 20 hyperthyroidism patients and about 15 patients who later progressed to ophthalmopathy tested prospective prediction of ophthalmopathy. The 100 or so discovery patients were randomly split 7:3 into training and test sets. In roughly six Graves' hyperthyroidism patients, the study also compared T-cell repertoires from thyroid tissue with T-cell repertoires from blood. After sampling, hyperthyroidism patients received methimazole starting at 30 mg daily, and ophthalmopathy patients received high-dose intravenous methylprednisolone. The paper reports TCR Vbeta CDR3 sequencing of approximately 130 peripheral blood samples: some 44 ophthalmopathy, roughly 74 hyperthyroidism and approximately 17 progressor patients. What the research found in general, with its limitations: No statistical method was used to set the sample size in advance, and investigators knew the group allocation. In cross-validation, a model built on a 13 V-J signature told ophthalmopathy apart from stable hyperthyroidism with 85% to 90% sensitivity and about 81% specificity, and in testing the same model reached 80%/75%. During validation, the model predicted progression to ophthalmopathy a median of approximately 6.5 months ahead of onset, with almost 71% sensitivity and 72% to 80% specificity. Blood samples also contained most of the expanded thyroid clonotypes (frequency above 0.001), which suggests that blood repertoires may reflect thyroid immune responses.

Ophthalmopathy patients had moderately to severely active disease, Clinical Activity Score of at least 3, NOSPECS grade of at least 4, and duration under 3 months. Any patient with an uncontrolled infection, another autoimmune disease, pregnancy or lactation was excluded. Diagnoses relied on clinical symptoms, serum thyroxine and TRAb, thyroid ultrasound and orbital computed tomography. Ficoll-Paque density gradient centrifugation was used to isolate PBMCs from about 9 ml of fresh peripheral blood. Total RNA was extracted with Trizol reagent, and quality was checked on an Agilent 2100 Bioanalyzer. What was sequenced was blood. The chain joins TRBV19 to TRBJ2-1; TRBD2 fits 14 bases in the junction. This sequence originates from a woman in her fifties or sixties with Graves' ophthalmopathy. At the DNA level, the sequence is TGTGCCAGTAGGACCGGGACTAGCGGGAGAGGGAGGAACAATGAGCAGTTCTTC. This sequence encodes CASRTGTSGRGRNNEQFF.